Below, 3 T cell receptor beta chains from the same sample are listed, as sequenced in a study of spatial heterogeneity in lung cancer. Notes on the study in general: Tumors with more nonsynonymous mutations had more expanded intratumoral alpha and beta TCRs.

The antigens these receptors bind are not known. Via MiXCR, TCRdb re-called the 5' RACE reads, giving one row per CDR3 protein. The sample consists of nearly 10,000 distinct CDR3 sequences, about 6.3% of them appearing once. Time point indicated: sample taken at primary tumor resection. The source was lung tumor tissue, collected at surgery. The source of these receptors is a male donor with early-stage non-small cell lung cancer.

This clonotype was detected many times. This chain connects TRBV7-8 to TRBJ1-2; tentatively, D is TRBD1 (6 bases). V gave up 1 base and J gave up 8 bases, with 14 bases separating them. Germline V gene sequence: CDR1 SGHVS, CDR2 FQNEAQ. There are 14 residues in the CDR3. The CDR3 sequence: CASSLGPGVVGYTF. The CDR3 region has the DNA TGTGCCAGCAGCTTAGGGCCAGGGGTGGTGGGCTACACCTTC. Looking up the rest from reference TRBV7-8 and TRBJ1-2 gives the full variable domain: GAGVSQSPRYKVAKRGQDVALRCDPISGHVSLFWYQQALGQGPEFLTYFQNEAQLDKSGLPSDRFFAERPEGSVSTLKIQRTQQEDSAVYLCASSLGPGVVGYTFGSGTRLTVV.

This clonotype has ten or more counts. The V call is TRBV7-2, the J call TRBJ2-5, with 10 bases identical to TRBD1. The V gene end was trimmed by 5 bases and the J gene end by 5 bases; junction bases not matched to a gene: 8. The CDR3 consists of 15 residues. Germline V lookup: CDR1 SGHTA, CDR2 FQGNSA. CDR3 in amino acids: CASSVPGQGTETQYF. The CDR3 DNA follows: TGTGCCAGCAGCGTACCGGGACAGGGGACGGAGACCCAGTACTTC.

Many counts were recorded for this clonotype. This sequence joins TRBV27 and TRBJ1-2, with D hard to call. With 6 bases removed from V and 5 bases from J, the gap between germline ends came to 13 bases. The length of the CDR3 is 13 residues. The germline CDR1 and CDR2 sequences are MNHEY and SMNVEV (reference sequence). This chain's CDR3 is CASRDNLAYGYTF. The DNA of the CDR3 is TGTGCCAGCAGAGACAACTTAGCTTATGGCTACACCTTC.